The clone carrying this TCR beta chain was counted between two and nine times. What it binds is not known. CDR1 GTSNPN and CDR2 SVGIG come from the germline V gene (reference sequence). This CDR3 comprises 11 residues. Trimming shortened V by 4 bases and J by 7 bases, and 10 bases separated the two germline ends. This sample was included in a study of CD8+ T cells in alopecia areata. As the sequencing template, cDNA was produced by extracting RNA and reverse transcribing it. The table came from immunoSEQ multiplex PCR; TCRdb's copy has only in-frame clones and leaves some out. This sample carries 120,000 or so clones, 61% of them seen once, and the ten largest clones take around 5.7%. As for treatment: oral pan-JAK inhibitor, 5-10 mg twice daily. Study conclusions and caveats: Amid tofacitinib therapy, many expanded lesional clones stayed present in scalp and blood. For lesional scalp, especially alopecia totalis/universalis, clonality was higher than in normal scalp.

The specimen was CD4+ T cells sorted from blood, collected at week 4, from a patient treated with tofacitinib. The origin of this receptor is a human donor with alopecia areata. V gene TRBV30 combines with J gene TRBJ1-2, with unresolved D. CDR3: CAWKYSAGYTF. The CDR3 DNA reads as TGTGCCTGGAAGTATAGTGCTGGCTACACCTTC.